The TCR beta chain under discussion was sequenced for a study of T cell responses to AZD1222 COVID-19 vaccine. With V trimmed by 4 bases and J by 3 bases, 9 bases remained unmatched. The CDR3 is 16 residues long. Germline V gene lookup returns CDR1 SGDLS and CDR2 YYNGEE. To note about this clone: Antigen unknown.

The table came from immunoSEQ multiplex PCR; TCRdb's copy has only in-frame clones and leaves some out. Of approximately 100,000 clones detected, about 92% appear once; the ten largest clones hold under 8.5%. General study points: After two AZD1222 doses, spike-specific TCR breadth and depth rose versus day 0. Females made up more of the donors, who were largely white British, and clonal diversity may have come out too low. Every sample of the repertoires postdated the peak T cell response.

Sample: peripheral blood, taken 28 days after the second AZD1222 dose. The TCR was taken from an adult who received the AZD1222 COVID-19 vaccine. The V call is TRBV9, the J call TRBJ2-1; TRBD2 aligns across 8 bases. This CDR3 reads CASSHTGGAVYNEQFF. The CDR3 nucleotides are TGTGCCAGCAGCCACACCGGGGGGGCCGTCTACAATGAGCAGTTCTTC.